Described below is a single TCR beta chain sequence and its context. Its antigen is undetermined. Germline-derived CDR1 and CDR2 are SGHRS and YFSETQ. The CDR3 is 12 amino acids. After removal of 4 bases from V and 4 bases from J, the junction contained 2 bases not matched to a gene. This sample is part of a study of cytomegalovirus exposure and HLA in healthy donors. PCR employed 60 Vbeta and 13 Jbeta primers. Profiling relied on immunoSEQ multiplex PCR, and the TCRdb table lists in-frame clones only, not all of them. The sample shows approximately 160,000 clones, over 75% of them seen only once. Notes on the study in general: An observed cluster of highly shared sequence variants was recorded as a likely sequencing artifact. Specific recognition of CMV antigens was confirmed in vitro for a few chains (all CMV-associated). Reports showed the classifier diagnosing cytomegalovirus status with high specificity and sensitivity. Cytomegalovirus-associated TCR beta chains were listed, numbering over 150.

This receptor was obtained from a woman in her thirties in good health and CMV-seronegative. Sequenced input: PBMCs. This sequence joins TRBV5-1 and TRBJ2-7; 7 positions agree with TRBD1. DNA of the CDR3: TGCGCCAGCAGCCCGGGACAGTACGAGCAGTACTTC. Translation: CASSPGQYEQYF.